This passage covers 3 T cell receptor beta chains from one sample sequenced in a study of Ad26.COV2.S vaccination and SARS-CoV-2 variants. Sequenced by immunoSEQ multiplex PCR; TCRdb stores in-frame clones only, minus some. This sample carries around 380,000 clones, 88% of them seen once, and the ten largest clones take approximately 3.7%. The sample's treatment: about 20 received Ad26.COV2.S at low or high dose, single or two shots; roughly five received placebo; per-sample allocation not given. The study sampled participants on day 63 after the first vaccine or placebo injection. This specimen consisted of peripheral blood, obtained in a trial of Ad26.COV2.S vaccine versus placebo. The receptors shown here come from a person aged 18-65 years who received the Ad26.COV2.S COVID-19 vaccine or a placebo.

V gene TRBV29-1 combines with J gene TRBJ1-4; no definite D call. The CDR3 totals 12 residues. Germline-derived CDR1 and CDR2 are SQVTM and ANQGSEA. Trimming stripped 4 bases from V and 7 bases from J, with 10 bases between. CDR3 sequence reads: CSVVSRTEKLFF. As DNA, the CDR3 is TGCAGCGTTGTTTCGAGGACTGAAAAACTGTTTTTT.

The chain links TRBV19 to TRBJ1-5; possibly TRBD1 for D (5 bases). CDR1 is LNHDA, CDR2 SQIVND, per germline (reference sequence). V lost 5 bases and J lost 6, with 11 bases in between. CDR3 size: 13 residues. CDR3 protein: CASSAGLPQPQHF. In DNA form, the CDR3 reads TGTGCCAGTAGTGCGGGACTGCCTCAGCCCCAGCATTTT.

This sequence joins TRBV19 and TRBJ1-5; D is undetermined. CDR1 LNHDA and CDR2 SQIVND come from the germline V gene (reference sequence). Deletions cut 3 bases from V and 2 bases from J, with 14 bases between. This CDR3 is 16 amino acids long. The CDR3 region has the DNA TGTGCCAGTAGTATCGGTCCCCCGAGGGGCAATCAGCCCCAGCATTTT. It translates to CASSIGPPRGNQPQHF.